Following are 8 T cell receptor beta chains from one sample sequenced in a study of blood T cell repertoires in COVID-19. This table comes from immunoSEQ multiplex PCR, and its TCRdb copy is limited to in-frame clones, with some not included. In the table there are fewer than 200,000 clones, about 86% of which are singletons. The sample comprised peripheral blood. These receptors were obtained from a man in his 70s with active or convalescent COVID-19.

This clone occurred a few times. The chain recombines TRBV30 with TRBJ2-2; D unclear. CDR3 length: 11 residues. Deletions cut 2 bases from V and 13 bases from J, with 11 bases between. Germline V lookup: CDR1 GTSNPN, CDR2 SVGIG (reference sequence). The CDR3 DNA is TGTGCCTGGAGTATACGAGGCGGGCTGTTTTTT. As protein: CAWSIRGGLFF.

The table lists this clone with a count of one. The CDR3 bases are TGTGCCAGTAGAGGACAGGAGAGCTCTGGGGCCAACGTCCTGACTTTC. Its protein product is CASRGQESSGANVLTF. The chain is built from TRBV19 and TRBJ2-6, with TRBD1 matching over 7 bases. J was trimmed by 0 bases and V by 6 bases; bases with no gene match: 5. The CDR3 consists of 16 residues. CDR1 is LNHDA and CDR2 is SQIVND in the germline V gene (reference sequence).

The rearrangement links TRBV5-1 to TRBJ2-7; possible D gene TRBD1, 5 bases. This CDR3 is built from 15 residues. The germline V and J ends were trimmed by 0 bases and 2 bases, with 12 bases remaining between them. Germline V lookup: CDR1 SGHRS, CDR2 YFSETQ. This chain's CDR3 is CASSLVRVGAYEQYF. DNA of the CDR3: TGCGCCAGCAGCTTGGTCAGGGTAGGGGCCTACGAGCAGTACTTC.

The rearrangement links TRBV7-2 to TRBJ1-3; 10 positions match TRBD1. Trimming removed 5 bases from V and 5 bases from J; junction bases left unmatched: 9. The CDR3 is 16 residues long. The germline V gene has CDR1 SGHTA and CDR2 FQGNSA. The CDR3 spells CASSPGGGQGRNTIYF. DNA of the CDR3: TGTGCCAGCAGCCCCGGAGGGGGACAGGGGAGAAACACCATATATTTT.

Here the CDR3 DNA reads TGTGCCAGCAGTCCCCGGCCCGAGAGGTCCCAGCATTTT. Protein product: CASSPRPERSQHF. The gene calls are TRBV27 and TRBJ1-5, with unresolved D. V lost 5 bases to trimming and J lost 11 bases, with 16 bases between them. Germline CDR1 and CDR2: MNHEY and SMNVEV (reference sequence). This CDR3 comprises 13 residues.

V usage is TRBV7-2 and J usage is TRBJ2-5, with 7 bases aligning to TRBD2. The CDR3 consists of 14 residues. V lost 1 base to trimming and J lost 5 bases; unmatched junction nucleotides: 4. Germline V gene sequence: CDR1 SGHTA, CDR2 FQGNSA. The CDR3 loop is CASSLGRGIETQYF. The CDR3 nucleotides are TGTGCCAGCAGCTTAGGGCGGGGGATCGAGACCCAGTACTTC.

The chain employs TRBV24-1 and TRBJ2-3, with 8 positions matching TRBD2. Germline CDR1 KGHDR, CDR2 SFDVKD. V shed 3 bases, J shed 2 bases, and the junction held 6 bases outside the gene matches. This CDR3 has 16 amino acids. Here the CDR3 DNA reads TGTGCCACCAGTGATCCGGGAGGGGGACCCACAGATACGCAGTATTTT. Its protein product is CATSDPGGGPTDTQYF.

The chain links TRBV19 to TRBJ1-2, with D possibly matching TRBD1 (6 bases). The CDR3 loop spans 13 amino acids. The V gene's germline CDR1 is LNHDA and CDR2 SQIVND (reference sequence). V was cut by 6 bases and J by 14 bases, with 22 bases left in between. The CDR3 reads CASSVNRVASWTF. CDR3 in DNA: TGTGCCAGTAGCGTCAACAGGGTCGCCTCGTGGACCTTC. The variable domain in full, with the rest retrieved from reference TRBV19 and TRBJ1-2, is DGGITQSPKYLFRKEGQNVTLSCEQNLNHDAMYWYRQDPGQGLRLIYYSQIVNDFQKGDIAEGYSVSREKKESFPLTVTSAQKNPTAFYLCASSVNRVASWTFGSGTRLTVV.